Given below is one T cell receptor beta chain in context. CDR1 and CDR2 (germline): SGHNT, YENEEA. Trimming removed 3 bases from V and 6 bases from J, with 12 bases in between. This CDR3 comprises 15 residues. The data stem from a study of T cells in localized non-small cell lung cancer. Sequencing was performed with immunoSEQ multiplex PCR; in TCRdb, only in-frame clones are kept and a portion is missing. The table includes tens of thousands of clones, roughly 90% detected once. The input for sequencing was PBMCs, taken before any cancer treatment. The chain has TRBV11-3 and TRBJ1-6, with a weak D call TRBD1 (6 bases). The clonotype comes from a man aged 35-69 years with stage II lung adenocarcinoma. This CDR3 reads CASSLQGRGNSPLHF. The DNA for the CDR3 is TGTGCCAGCAGCTTGCAGGGGCGTGGTAATTCACCCCTCCACTTT.